Below, 29 T cell receptor beta chains from the same sample are listed, as sequenced in a study of chemoradiotherapy in HPV16-positive cancers. TCRdb's copy holds only in-frame clones and misses some; the assay was immunoSEQ multiplex PCR. The sample carries over 10,000 clones, more than 75% recorded once. The material sequenced was blood, taken from a patient who underwent chemoradiotherapy. The receptors shown here come from a human donor with HPV-associated anogenital cancer.

J is TRBJ2-3 and V is TRBV6-1; tentative D call: TRBD2 (6 bases). The CDR3 runs to 15 residues. Germline-derived CDR1 and CDR2 are MNHNS and SASEGT. Trimming removed 7 bases at V and 0 bases at J, with 14 bases between. CDR3 region: CASKFGGTSTDTQYF. The CDR3 bases are TGTGCCAGCAAGTTCGGCGGGACTAGCACAGATACGCAGTATTTT.

The rearrangement links TRBV14 to TRBJ2-7, with D possibly matching TRBD1 (5 bases). Germline-derived CDR1 and CDR2 are SGHDN and FVKESK. The CDR3 extends over 14 amino acids. Trimming stripped 10 bases from V and 6 bases from J, with 22 bases between. DNA for the CDR3: TGTGCCACTGCAAGTGAGGTTGGGGCCGCCGAGCAGTACTTC. Translating it yields CATASEVGAAEQYF.

J is TRBJ2-2 and V is TRBV6-5; D not certain. Trimming stripped 3 bases from V and 1 base from J, with 9 bases between. The CDR3 loop spans 15 amino acids. Germline V gene data show CDR1 as MNHEY and CDR2 as SVGAGI. The CDR3 loop is CASSYKGMNTGELFF. The CDR3, as DNA: TGTGCCAGCAGTTATAAAGGGATGAACACCGGGGAGCTGTTTTTT.

The sample holds one count of this clone. The chain employs TRBV6-1 and TRBJ2-1, with D maybe TRBD1 (5 bases). V was clipped by 6 bases and J by 7 bases, with 10 bases between them. The CDR3 contains 12 residues. Germline CDR1 and CDR2: MNHNS and SASEGT. The chain's CDR3 is CASSRRQNEQFF. The CDR3 coding sequence is TGTGCCAGCAGCCGGCGACAGAATGAGCAGTTCTTC.

Concerning this clone: At one of its ends the junction is not consistent with the germline gene, which may arise from a read error. V and J are TRBV7-9 and TRBJ1-1; D possibly corresponds to TRBD1 (5 bases). This CDR3 has 15 residues. From germline, CDR1 is SEHNR and CDR2 FQNEAQ (reference sequence). This CDR3 reads CASRFPEGTNTETFF. The CDR3 DNA reads TGTGCCAGCAGATTCCCCGAGGGGACGAACACTGAAACTTTCTTT.

As DNA, the CDR3 is TGTGCCAGCAGTTACTCTCCCAGAACCTACGAGCAGTACTTC. Translated: CASSYSPRTYEQYF. V usage is TRBV6-5 and J usage is TRBJ2-7; D remains unclear. Looked up from germline, CDR1 is MNHEY and CDR2 is SVGAGI. V lost 0 bases and J lost 2, with 8 bases in between. CDR3 length: 14 residues.

The rearrangement links TRBV4-2 to TRBJ2-5, with 13 bases matching TRBD2. Looked up from germline, CDR1 is LGHNA and CDR2 is YNFKEQ. The J segment lost 5 bases and the V segment lost 6 bases, leaving 15 bases of the junction unmatched. This CDR3 has 18 amino acids. The DNA of the CDR3 is TGTGCCAGCAGGGGCTCCGGGACTAGCGGGGCCTGGGGGGAGACCCAGTACTTC. Its protein is CASRGSGTSGAWGETQYF.

The chain uses TRBV9 and TRBJ2-5; the D is unclear. The CDR3 has 10 residues. Between the trimmed V and J ends, which lost 2 bases and 5 bases, there was a span of 1 base. The germline gives CDR1 SGDLS, CDR2 YYNGEE. CDR3 DNA sequence: TGTGCCAGCAGCGTGGAGACCCAGTACTTC. Its translation: CASSVETQYF.

The rearrangement uses TRBV19 and TRBJ1-3; no clear D gene. This CDR3 has 17 amino acids. Germline CDR1 LNHDA, CDR2 SQIVND (reference sequence). Deletions cut 8 bases from V and 0 bases from J, with 20 bases between. The CDR3 coding sequence is TGTGCCAGTCATCCTCTCGGTCACAGAGGCTCTGGAAACACCATATATTTT. This gives the protein CASHPLGHRGSGNTIYF.

The chain recombines TRBV4-2 with TRBJ2-7; TRBD2 is a possible D gene (6 bases). Germline-derived CDR1 and CDR2 are LGHNA and YNFKEQ. The CDR3 consists of 19 residues. V dropped 2 bases and J dropped 0 bases, with 23 bases sitting between them. CDR3 DNA sequence: TGTGCCAGCAGCCAACCCGATTCGCCGGGACTGGAAAGCTCCTACGAGCAGTACTTC. Protein: CASSQPDSPGLESSYEQYF.

The rearrangement uses TRBV4-1 and TRBJ1-3; 7 nucleotides match TRBD1. Unmatched junction bases numbered 14, after V lost 5 bases and J lost 4 bases. Per the germline V gene, CDR1 is MGHRA and CDR2 is YSYEKL. This CDR3 region has 17 residues. The CDR3 region is CASSDGDRARWGNTIYF. CDR3 coding DNA: TGCGCCAGCAGCGACGGCGACAGGGCCAGGTGGGGAAACACCATATATTTT.

This chain connects TRBV6-5 to TRBJ2-3; tentatively, D is TRBD1 or TRBD2 (5 bases each). Germline V gene lookup returns CDR1 MNHEY and CDR2 SVGAGI. V lost 0 bases and J 6 bases, leaving 10 bases between the germline ends. The CDR3 contains 14 residues. Here the CDR3 DNA reads TGTGCCAGCAGTTACTCGAGGGGCCTGGATACGCAGTATTTT. Amino acid sequence: CASSYSRGLDTQYF.

The rearrangement uses TRBV15 and TRBJ1-3; no clear D. Trimming took 3 bases from V and 0 from J, leaving 6 bases between them. The CDR3 covers 14 residues. The germline V gene encodes CDR1 LNHNV and CDR2 YYDKDF (reference sequence). The CDR3 loop is CATSRDNSGNTIYF. The DNA for the CDR3 is TGTGCCACCAGCAGGGATAACTCTGGAAACACCATATATTTT.

V and J are TRBV4-1 and TRBJ2-7; no reliable D call. The germline V gene has CDR1 MGHRA and CDR2 YSYEKL. The CDR3 covers 14 residues. V dropped 3 bases and J dropped 4 bases, with 13 bases sitting between them. The CDR3 here is CASSQRANGYEQYF. The CDR3, as DNA: TGCGCCAGCAGCCAGAGAGCCAACGGTTACGAGCAGTACTTC.

This chain links TRBV7-9 with TRBJ1-6; TRBD1 matches at 10 bases. V lost 5 bases, J lost 8 bases, and 12 bases stayed unmatched. Germline CDR1 SEHNR, CDR2 FQNEAQ (reference sequence). CDR3 length equals 17 residues. The CDR3 sequence is CASSPSRDRGRHSPLHF. CDR3 bases: TGTGCCAGCAGCCCGTCCCGGGACAGGGGTCGTCATTCACCCCTCCACTTT.

The CDR3 coding sequence is TGTGCCAGCAGCTTAGGGCAAGGGGAACATGGCTACACCTTC. Its protein product is CASSLGQGEHGYTF. V gene TRBV11-2 combines with J gene TRBJ1-2; D perhaps matches TRBD1 (5 bases). Trimming stripped 1 base from V and 6 bases from J, with 12 bases between. The germline V gene has CDR1 SGHAT and CDR2 FQNNGV. The CDR3 contains 14 residues.

The chain recombines TRBV7-2 with TRBJ1-1; possible D gene TRBD1, 6 bases. This CDR3 has 14 residues. V was trimmed by 5 bases and J by 5 bases, leaving 15 bases between them. In germline, CDR1 is SGHTA, CDR2 FQGNSA. The CDR3 sequence: CASSSRGGRTEAFF. DNA for the CDR3: TGTGCCAGCAGCAGTCGGGGGGGCCGGACTGAAGCTTTCTTT.

This clone was detected a few times. The chain recombines TRBV7-2 with TRBJ1-6; D may be TRBD1 (5 bases). Trimming pared 1 base from V and 7 bases from J, leaving 11 bases between. This CDR3 region has 15 residues. In germline, CDR1 is SGHTA, CDR2 FQGNSA. CDR3 nucleotides: TGTGCCAGCAGCTTAGTCGGGGGAGACAATTCACCCCTCCACTTT. This gives the protein CASSLVGGDNSPLHF.

The chain is built from TRBV7-9 and TRBJ1-3; a weak D match, TRBD1 (5 bases). The ends were cut back, 4 bases at V and 7 bases at J, with 17 bases in the middle. Germline V gene data show CDR1 as SEHNR and CDR2 as FQNEAQ (reference sequence). The CDR3 is 15 residues long. Written as DNA, the CDR3 is TGTGCCAGCAGCTCGATTGGGACTGCAACGAACACCATATATTTT. Amino acid sequence: CASSSIGTATNTIYF.

This clone was seen only once. The rearrangement uses TRBV19 and TRBJ2-3; 8 nucleotides align to TRBD1. This CDR3 has 15 amino acids. With V trimmed by 3 bases and J by 3 bases, 5 bases remained unmatched. CDR1 LNHDA and CDR2 SQIVND come from the germline V gene (reference sequence). CDR3 sequence: CASSMGQVVTDTQYF. The CDR3 DNA follows: TGTGCCAGTAGTATGGGACAGGTTGTTACAGATACGCAGTATTTT.

The gene calls are TRBV5-4 and TRBJ2-5; D is possibly TRBD1 (6 bases). V was shortened by 2 bases and J by 5 bases, with 10 bases between the two germline ends. There are 13 residues in the CDR3. Germline V gene sequence: CDR1 SGHNT, CDR2 YYREEE (reference sequence). CDR3 amino acids: CASSFGQGETQYF. The CDR3 nucleotides are TGTGCCAGCAGCTTTGGGCAGGGGGAGACCCAGTACTTC. Supplemented by reference TRBV5-4 and TRBJ2-5, the full variable domain reads ETGVTQSPTHLIKTRGQQVTLRCSSQSGHNTVSWYQQALGQGPQFIFQYYREEENGRGNFPPRFSGLQFPNYSSELNVNALELDDSALYLCASSFGQGETQYFGPGTRLLVL.

The rearrangement links TRBV4-2 to TRBJ2-1; TRBD2 matches at 9 bases. CDR3 length: 14 residues. V lost 6 bases and J lost 4; bases outside the gene matches: 4. The germline V gene has CDR1 LGHNA and CDR2 YNFKEQ. The CDR3 region has the DNA TGTGCCAGCAGGCCTAGCGGGGAATACAATGAGCAGTTCTTC. This translates into CASRPSGEYNEQFF.

This chain connects TRBV5-4 to TRBJ2-7; the D call may be TRBD1 or TRBD2 (6 bases each). Germline CDR1 and CDR2: SGHNT and YYREEE (reference sequence). The CDR3 is made up of 12 amino acids. The ends were cut back, 2 bases at V and 4 bases at J, with 7 bases in the middle. As DNA, the CDR3 is TGTGCCAGCAGCTTAGGGGGGTACGAGCAGTACTTC. Amino acid sequence: CASSLGGYEQYF.

This chain uses TRBV15 with TRBJ2-1; D not certain. Trimming cost V 5 bases and J 0 bases, with 8 bases left between them. Germline V CDR1 and CDR2: LNHNV, YYDKDF (reference sequence). The CDR3 runs 14 residues. The CDR3 DNA is TGTGCCACCAGCGTCCGGAGCTCCTACAATGAGCAGTTCTTC. As protein: CATSVRSSYNEQFF.

This clone has only one observation. The V and J genes are TRBV6-1 and TRBJ1-2; 7 bases are a match to TRBD1. The CDR3 covers 15 residues. J was trimmed by 4 bases and V by 2 bases; bases with no gene match: 7. Germline CDR1 and CDR2: MNHNS and SASEGT. The CDR3 coding sequence is TGTGCCAGCAGTGAATGGGGAGGGGGCCCCTATGGCTACACCTTC. It yields the protein CASSEWGGGPYGYTF.

The chain combines TRBV18 with TRBJ2-2; possibly TRBD2 for D (6 bases). V was shortened by 0 bases and J by 7 bases, with 9 bases between the two germline ends. This CDR3 has 14 residues. Germline CDR1 reads KGHSH; CDR2 reads LQKENI. The CDR3 sequence is CASSPPEGRGELFF. CDR3 nucleotide sequence: TGTGCCAGCTCACCACCGGAGGGGCGCGGGGAGCTGTTTTTT.

V usage is TRBV11-2 and J usage is TRBJ2-3; TRBD1 is a possible D gene (6 bases). Deletions cut 7 bases from V and 6 bases from J, with 20 bases between. The CDR3 extends over 15 amino acids. Germline CDR1 is SGHAT and CDR2 is FQNNGV. This CDR3 is CASTPWDNLVDTQYF. The CDR3 DNA follows: TGTGCCAGCACCCCCTGGGACAACTTAGTTGATACGCAGTATTTT.

This chain connects TRBV27 to TRBJ1-5, with a possible D match to TRBD1 (6 bases). CDR3 size: 13 residues. The germline V and J ends were trimmed by 8 bases and 3 bases, with 11 bases remaining between them. From germline, CDR1 is MNHEY and CDR2 SMNVEV (reference sequence). Here the CDR3 reads CASSRGSNQPQHF. The CDR3 DNA is TGTGCCAGCTCAAGGGGGTCCAATCAGCCCCAGCATTTT.

With respect to this clone: Other DNA sequences in this specimen translate into the identical CDR3. The chain has TRBV5-4 and TRBJ1-4; 7 nucleotides line up with TRBD1. Trimming cost V 4 bases and J 4 bases; bases outside gene matches: 4. The CDR3 loop spans 14 amino acids. Germline values: CDR1 SGHNT, CDR2 YYREEE (reference sequence). The DNA for the CDR3 is TGTGCCAGCAGCACCGGGACAGTTAATGAAAAACTGTTTTTT. Residues: CASSTGTVNEKLFF. The whole variable domain, remainder taken from reference TRBV5-4 and TRBJ1-4, is ETGVTQSPTHLIKTRGQQVTLRCSSQSGHNTVSWYQQALGQGPQFIFQYYREEENGRGNFPPRFSGLQFPNYSSELNVNALELDDSALYLCASSTGTVNEKLFFGSGTQLSVL.